The source of this T cell receptor beta chain is a study of cytomegalovirus exposure and HLA in healthy donors. General observations from the study: Researchers reported in a later analysis that a missense DCLRE1C variant was tied to TCR beta V- and J-gene trimming.

Both 60 Vbeta primers and 13 Jbeta primers went into the PCR. Using immunoSEQ multiplex PCR, the repertoire was profiled, and TCRdb retains in-frame clones only, with some absent. This sample yields 43,000 or so clones, of which roughly 60% are seen a single time; roughly 9.3% belongs to the top ten. Worth noting for this clone: Its antigen is not known.

This CDR3 has 14 amino acids. V dropped 0 bases and J dropped 3 bases, with 9 bases sitting between them. Germline loops: CDR1 SGDLS, CDR2 YYNGEE. The receptor was isolated from a human donor in good health. The specimen sequenced was PBMCs. This chain joins TRBV9 and TRBJ1-1, with D possibly matching TRBD1 (5 bases). The CDR3 DNA reads TGTGCCAGCAGCGTAGGCGGGGGGGACACTGAAGCTTTCTTT. This encodes CASSVGGGDTEAFF.